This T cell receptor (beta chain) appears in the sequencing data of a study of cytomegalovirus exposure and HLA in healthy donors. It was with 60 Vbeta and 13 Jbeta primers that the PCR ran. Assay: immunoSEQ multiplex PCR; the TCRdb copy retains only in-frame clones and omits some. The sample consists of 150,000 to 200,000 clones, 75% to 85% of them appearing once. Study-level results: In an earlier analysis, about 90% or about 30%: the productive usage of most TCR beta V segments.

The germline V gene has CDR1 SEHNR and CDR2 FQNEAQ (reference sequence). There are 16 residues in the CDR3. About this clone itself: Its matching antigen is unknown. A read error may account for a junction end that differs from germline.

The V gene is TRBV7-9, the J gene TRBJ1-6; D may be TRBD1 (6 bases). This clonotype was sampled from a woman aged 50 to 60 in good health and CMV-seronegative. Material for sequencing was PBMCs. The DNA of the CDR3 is TGTTCCAGCAGCTTAGGTAGTCAGGGGAGTTGGTCACCCCTCCACTTT. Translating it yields CSSSLGSQGSWSPLHF.